This TCR beta chain was sequenced for a study of cytotoxic CD8 clonotypes in ibrutinib-treated CLL. This clone has only one observation. The antigen remains unidentified. The sequencing depth, 1 in 200,000 to 1 in 1 million T cells, was the target. The protocol was immunoSEQ multiplex PCR, while the TCRdb copy is restricted to in-frame clones and leaves out a portion. In the table there are approximately 70,000 clones, 65% to 85% of which are singletons. Study-wide results and caveats: Public clonotypes (which were uncommon) either contracted or remained stable on treatment. Clonality, elevated at ibrutinib response, dropped back toward baseline at progression.

This TCR was recovered from a human donor with chronic lymphocytic leukemia. The sequencing here drew on PBMCs, taken at disease progression, from a patient treated with ibrutinib.

The CDR3 spells CAISRAGGRTDTQYF. The CDR3 DNA sequence: TGTGCCATCAGCAGAGCGGGAGGCCGCACAGATACGCAGTATTTT. The V and J genes are TRBV10-3 and TRBJ2-3; 9 nucleotides line up with TRBD2. J was trimmed by 1 base and V by 6 bases; bases with no gene match: 5. The CDR3 has 15 residues. Germline CDR1 ENHRY, CDR2 SYGVKD.